This T cell receptor beta chain was captured by sequencing in a study of T cell repertoires in cytomegalovirus infection. The wider study: Public signatures in TCR beta pointed to CMV infection and matching HLA type. The study, taken as a whole, reports: Summed frequency of public TCR beta families distinguished CMV carriers with the relevant HLA. Within the response measured ex vivo, HLA-C-restricted CMV-specific TCR beta clonotypes were dominant.

The table lists this clonotype with a few counts. The antigen is unknown. J lost 4 bases, V lost 4 bases, and 12 bases had no gene match. The CDR3 has 16 residues. TCRdb independently ran MiXCR on the reads; one entry per CDR3 protein. The repertoire holds approximately 170,000 distinct CDR3 sequences, with around an eighth as singletons. The sequence was collected from a human donor in good health (CMV status not recorded). Some clones in this sample may be carry-over from other donors' samples. J is TRBJ1-2 and V is TRBV12-3 or TRBV12-4; 7 positions match TRBD1. Sequencing used PBMCs. The CDR3 spells CASSSTPTGTGYGYTF. In nucleotides, the CDR3 is TGTGCCAGCAGTTCGACTCCGACAGGGACCGGCTATGGCTACACCTTC.